These 27 T cell receptor beta chains originate from one sample sequenced in a study of cytomegalovirus exposure and HLA in healthy donors (dated by TCRdb to 2015 to 2018). Receptor amplification or capture employed the immunoSEQ multiplex PCR assay. For the multiplex PCR, a mixture combining 60 forward primers for TCR Vbeta segments and 13 reverse primers for TCR Jbeta segments was used. TCRdb holds this immuneACCESS table with in-frame rearrangements only. Some clones are missing; in checked studies, unresolved V genes explain under half, and the rest has no known cause. For this sample the table gives 200,000 to 250,000 clones, of which 75% to 85% were detected only once. Around 2.7% of the sample is in the top ten clones. The material sequenced was PBMCs. The receptor source for this set is a woman in her 40s in good health and CMV-seronegative.

CDR3 bases: TGTGCCAGCAGTTTAAGGACTCCGGTTAACTATGGCTACACCTTC. It specifies CASSLRTPVNYGYTF. This chain links TRBV27 with TRBJ1-2; no firm D call. V lost 2 bases and J lost 1, with 11 bases in between. Per the germline V gene, CDR1 is MNHEY and CDR2 is SMNVEV (reference sequence). The CDR3 has 15 residues.

J is TRBJ2-5 and V is TRBV4-1; TRBD1 is a possible D gene (5 bases). CDR1 MGHRA and CDR2 YSYEKL come from the germline V gene. Between the trimmed V and J ends, which lost 3 bases and 1 base, there was a span of 9 bases. The CDR3 sequence is 14 residues long. This CDR3 reads CASSQKGVQETQYF. Written as DNA, the CDR3 is TGCGCCAGCAGCCAGAAAGGGGTCCAAGAGACCCAGTACTTC.

This sequence joins TRBV28 and TRBJ1-2, with 8 nucleotides matching TRBD1. Unmatched junction bases numbered 8, after V lost 3 bases and J lost 8 bases. Germline V gene data show CDR1 as MDHEN and CDR2 as SYDVKM. The CDR3 is 14 residues long. Written as DNA, the CDR3 is TGTGCCAGCAGTTTTATCGGACAGGGAAGAGGCTACACCTTC. Residues: CASSFIGQGRGYTF.

This rearrangement joins TRBV25-1 to TRBJ2-5; the match to TRBD2 covers 10 bases. V was pared by 4 bases and J by 5 bases, with 13 bases of the junction left unmatched. Per the germline V gene, CDR1 is MGHDK and CDR2 is SYGVNS. The CDR3 runs to 17 residues. CDR3 amino acids: CASSATGASGSLETQYF. CDR3 nucleotides: TGTGCCAGCAGTGCCACGGGGGCTAGCGGGAGCCTCGAGACCCAGTACTTC.

The chain couples TRBV7-2 to TRBJ1-1; no clear D. Germline V gene data show CDR1 as SGHTA and CDR2 as FQGNSA. The CDR3 runs 13 residues. The ends were cut back, 2 bases at V and 4 bases at J, with 8 bases in the middle. The CDR3 sequence is CASSLSPGTEAFF. Written as DNA, the CDR3 is TGTGCCAGCAGCTTATCCCCAGGCACTGAAGCTTTCTTT.

The chain links TRBV28 to TRBJ2-5; D is perhaps TRBD2 (6 bases). The CDR3 has 15 residues. Germline CDR1 and CDR2: MDHEN and SYDVKM. Deletions cut 6 bases from V and 2 bases from J, with 16 bases between. Here the CDR3 reads CASSGPRGVQETQYF. The DNA for the CDR3 is TGTGCCAGCAGCGGGCCCCGCGGGGTTCAAGAGACCCAGTACTTC.

The gene calls are TRBV6-5 and TRBJ2-7; 10 bases line up with TRBD1. Trimming took 5 bases from V and 5 from J; bases not matched to a gene: 3. The CDR3 runs 13 residues. CDR1 and CDR2 from the germline V gene are MNHEY and SVGAGI. The CDR3 is CASSRDRGNEQYF. The CDR3 region has the DNA TGTGCCAGCAGTAGGGACAGGGGCAACGAGCAGTACTTC.

Only one count was recorded for this clone. The chain carries TRBV19 and TRBJ2-5; D gene uncertain. This CDR3 has 15 amino acids. V lost 2 bases, J lost 0 bases, and 10 bases lay in between. Germline V gene lookup returns CDR1 LNHDA and CDR2 SQIVND (reference sequence). The CDR3 nucleotides are TGTGCCAGTAGTATATTTTCGTCGTACCAAGAGACCCAGTACTTC. This translates into CASSIFSSYQETQYF.

This chain connects TRBV30 to TRBJ1-1; 8 positions match TRBD1. The CDR3 is 14 amino acids. V lost 3 bases, J lost 4 bases, and 7 bases stayed unmatched. The germline V gene encodes CDR1 GTSNPN and CDR2 SVGIG (reference sequence). This chain's CDR3 is CAWRGTGGRTEAFF. CDR3 DNA sequence: TGTGCCTGGAGAGGAACAGGGGGGCGCACTGAAGCTTTCTTT.

J is TRBJ2-3 and V is TRBV2; D is undetermined. Germline assignment: CDR1 SNHLY and CDR2 FYNNEI. The CDR3 length is 14 residues. V shed 4 bases and J shed 4 bases, with 12 bases lying between them. In DNA, the CDR3 is TGTGCCAGCAGTGTGTCAGACTGGGCAGATACGCAGTATTTT. This sequence encodes CASSVSDWADTQYF.

J is TRBJ2-1 and V is TRBV7-2; 9 bases fit TRBD2. The germline V gene encodes CDR1 SGHTA and CDR2 FQGNSA. The V gene end was trimmed by 1 base and the J gene end by 7 bases; junction bases not matched to a gene: 5. This CDR3 contains 15 residues. The CDR3 loop is CASSLEGGRANEQFF. The CDR3 DNA is TGTGCCAGCAGCTTAGAGGGCGGGAGGGCGAATGAGCAGTTCTTC.

In DNA, the CDR3 is TGTGCCAGCAGAGGACAGGGTAGTGACGAGCAGTACTTC. Translation: CASRGQGSDEQYF. This sequence joins TRBV28 and TRBJ2-7, with 8 bases lining up with TRBD1. Germline trimming cut 6 bases from V and 5 bases from J; bases unmatched to any gene: 6. This CDR3 region has 13 residues. Germline assignment: CDR1 MDHEN and CDR2 SYDVKM.

This chain uses TRBV1 with TRBJ2-2; TRBD2 is the table's D call, not checked against the DNA. TRBV1 is listed as a pseudogene. The CDR3 length is 17 residues. CDR3 coding DNA: TGCACCAGCAGCCAGAACCGTAGCCGCCCGAACACCGGGGAGCTGTTTTTT. This sequence encodes CTSSQNRSRPNTGELFF.

The chain has TRBV27 and TRBJ2-7, with 9 bases that match TRBD1. The CDR3 is 15 amino acids. The germline V gene has CDR1 MNHEY and CDR2 SMNVEV (reference sequence). The V and J ends lost 0 bases and 4 bases, in that order; junction bases with no gene match: 4. Written as DNA, the CDR3 is TGTGCCAGCAGTTTATCAGGACAGGGGTGGTACGAGCAGTACTTC. Translation: CASSLSGQGWYEQYF.

The gene calls are TRBV6-5 and TRBJ2-2, with no clear D. V was clipped by 4 bases and J by 8 bases, with 11 bases between them. CDR3 length: 13 amino acids. Germline V gives CDR1 MNHEY, CDR2 SVGAGI. The CDR3 region has the DNA TGTGCCAGCAGTTCCCCCGCGGATGGGGAGCTGTTTTTT. It specifies CASSSPADGELFF.

The rearrangement joins TRBV7-2 to TRBJ2-1; no reliable D call. V was pared by 2 bases and J by 9 bases, with 14 bases between. The CDR3 has 14 residues. Germline assignment: CDR1 SGHTA and CDR2 FQGNSA. The CDR3 DNA sequence: TGTGCCAGCAGCTTAATGAAAGTGAGGAGTGAGCAGTTCTTC. Encoded protein: CASSLMKVRSEQFF.

This clone occurred once. The rearrangement uses TRBV11-2 and TRBJ1-1; TRBD1 agrees at 8 bases. CDR3 length equals 15 residues. Germline assignment: CDR1 SGHAT and CDR2 FQNNGV. The trim removed 4 bases at V and 4 bases at J, leaving 8 bases unmatched. The CDR3 spells CASSWDRLEGTEAFF. CDR3 coding DNA: TGTGCCAGCAGCTGGGACAGGCTTGAGGGCACTGAAGCTTTCTTT.

This clone was seen only once. This chain connects TRBV27 to TRBJ1-6; D is undetermined. Germline-derived CDR1 and CDR2 are MNHEY and SMNVEV (reference sequence). CDR3 size: 15 residues. The ends were cut back, 0 bases at V and 7 bases at J, with 10 bases in the middle. In DNA form, the CDR3 reads TGTGCCAGCAGTTTATCGTTGGCGGGGAATTCACCCCTCCACTTT. Encoded protein: CASSLSLAGNSPLHF.

The chain combines TRBV13 with TRBJ1-3, with 9 bases identical to TRBD1. CDR1 PRHDT and CDR2 FYEKMQ come from the germline V gene (reference sequence). CDR3 length equals 16 residues. Trimming cost V 3 bases and J 3 bases; bases outside gene matches: 6. In DNA form, the CDR3 reads TGTGCCAGCAGCTTCCCGGGACAGGGAAGTGGAAACACCATATATTTT. Protein sequence: CASSFPGQGSGNTIYF. The variable domain in full, with the rest retrieved from reference TRBV13 and TRBJ1-3, is AAGVIQSPRHLIKEKRETATLKCYPIPRHDTVYWYQQGPGQDPQFLISFYEKMQSDKGSIPDRFSAQQFSDYHSELNMSSLELGDSALYFCASSFPGQGSGNTIYFGEGSWLTVV.

This rearrangement joins TRBV5-1 to TRBJ1-2; no firm D call. Germline V lookup: CDR1 SGHRS, CDR2 YFSETQ. CDR3 length: 13 amino acids. V was shortened by 2 bases and J by 5 bases, with 10 bases between the two germline ends. CDR3 region: CASSFEGKYGYTF. The CDR3 nucleotides are TGCGCCAGCAGCTTTGAGGGCAAGTATGGCTACACCTTC.

This sequence joins TRBV5-8 and TRBJ1-1; TRBD1 is a possible D gene (5 bases). This CDR3 region has 15 residues. Looked up from germline, CDR1 is SGHTS and CDR2 is YDEGEE. Deletions cut 0 bases from V and 0 bases from J, with 9 bases between. The CDR3 DNA reads as TGTGCCAGCAGCTTGGATGGGGCCATGAACACTGAAGCTTTCTTT. Translating it yields CASSLDGAMNTEAFF.

The V and J genes are TRBV10-1 and TRBJ2-7; tentative D call: TRBD2 (7 bases). With 5 bases removed from V and 2 bases from J, the gap between germline ends came to 19 bases. The CDR3 runs to 16 residues. The germline V gene has CDR1 WNHNN and CDR2 SYGVQD (reference sequence). This CDR3 reads CASSPSGGPQPYEQYF. As DNA, the CDR3 is TGCGCCAGCAGTCCCTCCGGGGGGCCCCAACCCTACGAGCAGTACTTC.

The V call is TRBV28, the J call TRBJ2-5, with 9 bases aligning to TRBD1. Per germline, CDR1 MDHEN and CDR2 SYDVKM. This CDR3 has 16 residues. V trimming: 5 bases; J trimming: 5 bases; junction bases outside the gene matches: 12. The CDR3 DNA sequence: TGTGCCAGCAGTGCCGGACAGGGGACTTTTGTTGAGACCCAGTACTTC. Translating gives CASSAGQGTFVETQYF. Complete variable domain (other parts from reference TRBV28 and TRBJ2-5): DVKVTQSSRYLVKRTGEKVFLECVQDMDHENMFWYRQDPGLGLRLIYFSYDVKMKEKGDIPEGYSVSREKKERFSLILESASTNQTSMYLCASSAGQGTFVETQYFGPGTRLLVL.

The chain recombines TRBV5-1 with TRBJ2-2; 10 nucleotides align to TRBD1. The CDR3 is 16 amino acids. The V segment lost 0 bases and the J segment 4 bases; nucleotides outside the gene matches: 3. CDR1 is SGHRS and CDR2 is YFSETQ in the germline V gene. Here the CDR3 DNA reads TGCGCCAGCAGCTTGGGACAGGGGGCGCCCACCGGGGAGCTGTTTTTT. This codes for CASSLGQGAPTGELFF.

V usage is TRBV5-1 and J usage is TRBJ2-1; maybe TRBD1 (5 bases). The CDR3 consists of 14 residues. CDR1 is SGHRS and CDR2 is YFSETQ in the germline V gene. Trimming pared 4 bases from V and 3 bases from J, leaving 11 bases between. The CDR3 sequence: CASSPWTHYNEQFF. In nucleotides, the CDR3 is TGCGCCAGCAGCCCATGGACACACTACAATGAGCAGTTCTTC.

This clone was counted a few times. This chain uses TRBV11-2 with TRBJ2-1; D is perhaps TRBD1 (5 bases). The germline V gene has CDR1 SGHAT and CDR2 FQNNGV. V dropped 5 bases and J dropped 0 bases, with 11 bases sitting between them. The CDR3 spans 15 residues. This CDR3 is CASSPRQISYNEQFF. The CDR3 DNA follows: TGTGCCAGCAGCCCCCGACAGATCTCCTACAATGAGCAGTTCTTC.

The rearrangement links TRBV19 to TRBJ2-7; the D is unclear. Germline V gives CDR1 LNHDA, CDR2 SQIVND (reference sequence). V shed 10 bases and J shed 1 base, with 11 bases lying between them. This CDR3 has 12 residues. CDR3 in amino acids: CAKVRGSYEQYF. The CDR3 DNA reads TGTGCCAAAGTGCGCGGATCCTACGAGCAGTACTTC.